This T cell receptor (beta chain) originates from a study of cytomegalovirus exposure and HLA in healthy donors. General study results and limits: The study found most TCR sequences rare, yet found some public TCRs in many donors. In a later analysis, the majority of CMV-associated beta chains seemingly showed HLA restriction.

Points on this clone: Its antigen is not known.

PCR was performed using 60 Vbeta and 13 Jbeta primers. Libraries were prepared by immunoSEQ multiplex PCR; TCRdb keeps only in-frame clonotypes and omits some of them. The profile shows approximately 120,000 clones, around three quarters of them singletons. V was pared by 4 bases and J by 9 bases, with 3 bases of the junction left unmatched. CDR3 size: 12 residues. Germline V gene lookup returns CDR1 SNHLY and CDR2 FYNNEI. The rearrangement uses TRBV2 and TRBJ1-2; TRBD1 agrees at 9 bases. The TCR comes from a woman between 50 and 59 years old in good health and CMV-seropositive. Sample: PBMCs. CDR3 sequence (DNA): TGTGCCAGCAGTGGGACAGGGGTGAGCTACACCTTC. Translation: CASSGTGVSYTF. The whole variable domain, filled in from reference TRBV2 and TRBJ1-2, reads EPEVTQTPSHQVTQMGQEVILRCVPISNHLYFYWYRQILGQKVEFLVSFYNNEISEKSEIFDDQFSVERPDGSNFTLKIRSTKLEDSAMYFCASSGTGVSYTFGSGTRLTVV.